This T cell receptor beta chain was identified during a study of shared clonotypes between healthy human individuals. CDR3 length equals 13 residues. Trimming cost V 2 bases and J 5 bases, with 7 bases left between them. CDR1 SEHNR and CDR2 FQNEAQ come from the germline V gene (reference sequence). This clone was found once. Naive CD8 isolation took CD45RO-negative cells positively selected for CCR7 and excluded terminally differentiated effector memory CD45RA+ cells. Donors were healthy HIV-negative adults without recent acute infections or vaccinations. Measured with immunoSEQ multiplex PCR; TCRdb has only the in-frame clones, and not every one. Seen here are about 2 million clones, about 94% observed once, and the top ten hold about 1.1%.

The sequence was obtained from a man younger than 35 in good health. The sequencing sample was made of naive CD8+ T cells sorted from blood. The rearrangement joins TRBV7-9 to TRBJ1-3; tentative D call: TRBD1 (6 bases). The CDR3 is CASSLTGRNTIYF. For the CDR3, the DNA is TGTGCCAGCAGCTTAACAGGGAGAAACACCATATATTTT.